This T cell receptor (beta chain) derives from a study of regulatory T cells in long-lasting Graves disease. Findings and limits, study-wide: Patients whose Graves' disease persisted exhibited lower TCR diversity than those newly diagnosed.

The time point was: newly diagnosed GD, antithyroid drugs for less than 3 months. PBMC RNA served as the TCR library source. This clonotype was found many times. Its target is unknown. To make TCR beta libraries, researchers used iRepertoire HTBI primers and Arm-PCR of CDR3 regions. Authors' methods: Samples jointly harbored 60 or so TRBV and some 13 TRBJ segments. A single record per CDR3 protein comes from TCRdb applying MiXCR to the multiplex PCR reads. TCRdb's processing, not the authors', yielded these V and J calls. The table records about 440,000 distinct CDR3 sequences, more than 12% of them present only once. Trimming took 5 bases from V and 4 from J, leaving 12 bases between them. This CDR3 contains 13 residues. Germline V gives CDR1 DFQATT, CDR2 SNEGSKA (reference sequence). The sample also formed part of further work on T cells in Graves' hyperthyroidism and ophthalmopathy. That paper adds: First-round RT-PCR with HTBI primers amplified the TCR CDR3 region.

The input for sequencing was peripheral blood mononuclear cells (PBMCs), taken at new diagnosis, from a patient treated with antithyroid drugs. The V call is TRBV20-1, the J call TRBJ1-3; D is possibly TRBD1 (5 bases). The receptor was derived from a woman in her twenties or thirties with Graves disease. CDR3 amino acids: CSAPDITGNTIYF. CDR3 in DNA: TGCAGTGCTCCGGACATCACAGGAAACACCATATATTTT.